A selection of T cell receptor beta chains follows, all from one sample in a study of OX40 agonist ivuxolimab in advanced cancers. The repertoire was sequenced with immunoSEQ multiplex PCR; TCRdb's copy has only in-frame clones and lacks some. The data hold approximately 50,000 clones, with roughly 79% observed a single time. Source: CD4+ or CD8+ T cells sorted from blood, taken in a trial of the OX40 agonist ivuxolimab. All receptors come from an adult with an advanced solid tumor such as melanoma, head and neck, liver or kidney cancer. Both conserved end residues are part of each CDR3. D genes are given only for firm matches. Clone size is shown for a subset of rows, as once, few, many or a class of expanded clone.

size	D	V	J	CDR3	DNA
.	.	TRBV2	TRBJ1-2	CASSEARLANYGYTF	TGTGCCAGCAGTGAAGCGCGTCTGGCTAACTATGGCTACACCTTC
.	.	TRBV18	TRBJ1-2	CASSPLSGRGFGYTF	TGTGCCAGCTCACCGCTCAGCGGTAGGGGCTTTGGCTACACCTTC
once	TRBD1	TRBV19	TRBJ1-4	CASTTTGGRGKLFF	TGTGCCAGTACCACTACAGGGGGCAGAGGAAAACTGTTTTTT
few	TRBD1	TRBV6-1	TRBJ1-5	CASSEATGGARQPQHF	TGTGCCAGCAGTGAAGCAACAGGGGGCGCAAGACAGCCCCAGCATTTT
.	.	TRBV7-2	TRBJ1-3	CASSPPSSSGTIYF	TGTGCCAGCAGCCCCCCGAGCTCCTCAGGCACCATATATTTT
.	.	TRBV27	TRBJ2-5	CASSLSAWYETQYF	TGTGCCAGCAGTTTATCTGCCTGGTACGAGACCCAGTACTTC
few	.	TRBV5-4	TRBJ1-2	CASSTGGGYGYTF	TGTGCCAGCAGCACCGGGGGTGGGTATGGCTACACCTTC
few	.	TRBV7-3	TRBJ1-1	CASSLQGSNTEAFF	TGTGCCAGCAGTCTTCAGGGAAGCAACACTGAAGCTTTCTTT
.	TRBD1	TRBV11-3	TRBJ2-1	CASSLGAGQGLYNEQFF	TGTGCCAGCAGCTTAGGGGCAGGACAGGGGCTCTACAATGAGCAGTTCTTC
.	TRBD1	TRBV13	TRBJ1-4	CASSSRDRGSTNEKLFF	TGTGCCAGCAGCTCCCGGGACAGGGGGTCAACTAATGAAAAACTGTTTTTT
.	.	TRBV7-8	TRBJ2-7	CASSFLPGGYEQYF	TGTGCCAGCAGCTTTCTCCCTGGAGGCTACGAGCAGTACTTC
.	.	TRBV9	TRBJ2-1	CASSVGTLSRSFNEQFF	TGTGCCAGCAGCGTAGGGACTCTTTCAAGGTCCTTTAATGAGCAGTTCTTC
.	.	TRBV19	TRBJ2-7	CASSISPLSSYEQYF	TGTGCCAGTAGTATATCCCCGCTGTCCTCCTACGAGCAGTACTTC
.	.	TRBV11-2	TRBJ1-5	CASSLSQNQPQHF	TGTGCCAGCAGCTTATCGCAGAATCAGCCCCAGCATTTT
once	TRBD1	TRBV28	TRBJ1-2	CASSEGQDYGYTF	TGTGCCAGCAGTGAGGGACAGGACTATGGCTACACCTTC
few	.	TRBV6-1	TRBJ1-5	CASSGGGYNQPQHF	TGTGCCAGCAGTGGGGGGGGTTACAATCAGCCCCAGCATTTT
.	.	TRBV11-1	TRBJ1-1	CASSRHLNTEAFF	TGTGCCAGCAGCCGACACCTGAACACTGAAGCTTTCTTT
few	TRBD1	TRBV6-5	TRBJ2-7	CASNLGRGSYEQYF	TGTGCCAGCAACCTCGGCAGGGGGTCGTACGAGCAGTACTTC
.	.	TRBV27	TRBJ1-1	CASSLTHSTEAFF	TGTGCCAGCAGTTTGACACATAGCACTGAAGCTTTCTTT
.	.	TRBV6-1	TRBJ2-2	CASREGQFANTGELFF	TGTGCCAGCAGGGAAGGACAGTTCGCGAACACCGGGGAGCTGTTTTTT
.	.	TRBV6-5	TRBJ1-2	CASSTYGGLSYTF	TGTGCCAGCAGTACCTACGGGGGGCTAAGCTACACCTTC
.	TRBD1	TRBV2	TRBJ1-6	CASRPGQGQSSYNSPLHF	TGTGCCAGTCGACCGGGACAGGGCCAGAGCTCCTATAATTCACCCCTCCACTTT
.	.	TRBV5-1	TRBJ1-1	CASSPLGMNTEAFF	TGCGCCAGCAGCCCCTTGGGGATGAACACTGAAGCTTTCTTT
.	.	TRBV19	TRBJ2-7	CASSRGGARGSYEQYF	TGTGCCAGTAGTAGGGGTGGGGCACGAGGATCCTACGAGCAGTACTTC
.	.	TRBV7-2	TRBJ2-3	CASSLDTDTQYF	TGTGCCAGCAGCTTAGACACAGATACGCAGTATTTT
.	.	TRBV5-1	TRBJ1-1	CASSLNLQSEAFF	TGCGCCAGCAGCTTAAACCTACAGAGTGAAGCTTTCTTT
.	TRBD2	TRBV4-3	TRBJ2-1	CASSQERLAGEQFF	TGCGCCAGCAGCCAAGAGAGACTAGCGGGGGAGCAGTTCTTC
.	.	TRBV9	TRBJ1-3	CASSVDPLSGNTIYF	TGTGCCAGCAGCGTAGATCCCTTATCTGGAAACACCATATATTTT
.	.	TRBV28	TRBJ1-5	CASSPRLDQPQHF	TGTGCCAGCAGTCCCCGTCTGGATCAGCCCCAGCATTTT
.	.	TRBV13	TRBJ1-3	CASSAKGLTSGNTIYF	TGTGCCAGCAGCGCAAAGGGACTGACCTCTGGAAACACCATATATTTT
few	.	TRBV27	TRBJ1-6	CASRKDPARGNSPLHF	TGTGCCAGCCGAAAAGATCCGGCCAGGGGTAATTCACCCCTCCACTTT
.	TRBD1	TRBV7-3	TRBJ1-2	CASSSTGGGYTF	TGTGCCAGCAGCTCTACAGGGGGCGGCTACACCTTC
.	.	TRBV6-1	TRBJ1-1	CASSTTREGGAFF	TGTGCCAGCAGTACCACAAGGGAAGGTGGAGCTTTCTTT
.	TRBD1	TRBV7-2	TRBJ1-5	CASSSRGTGRNQPQHF	TGTGCCAGCAGCTCGAGAGGGACAGGGCGCAATCAGCCCCAGCATTTT
.	.	TRBV18	TRBJ1-1	CASSPGTATSNTEAFF	TGTGCCAGCTCACCGGGAACAGCAACATCCAACACTGAAGCTTTCTTT
few	.	TRBV2	TRBJ1-2	CASSPLQVSGGYTF	TGTGCCAGCAGTCCCCTTCAAGTCTCCGGTGGCTACACCTTC
.	TRBD1	TRBV28	TRBJ2-3	CASSLQGVSTDTQYF	TGTGCCAGCAGTTTACAGGGGGTTAGCACAGATACGCAGTATTTT
.	TRBD1	TRBV11-1	TRBJ1-2	CASSPDRGLFGYTF	TGTGCCAGCAGCCCGGACAGGGGTTTGTTTGGCTACACCTTC
.	TRBD1	TRBV2	TRBJ2-7	CASKEGTGNSYEQYF	TGTGCCAGCAAGGAAGGGACAGGAAACTCCTACGAGCAGTACTTC
.	TRBD1	TRBV14	TRBJ2-3	CASSQAQQGTDTQYF	TGTGCCAGCAGCCAAGCACAACAGGGGACAGATACGCAGTATTTT
.	.	TRBV28	TRBJ2-3	CASSYWGVASGDTQYF	TGTGCCAGCAGTTATTGGGGGGTGGCCTCTGGAGATACGCAGTATTTT
few	.	TRBV7-2	TRBJ2-2	CASSLEGLWTGELFF	TGTGCCAGCAGCTTGGAGGGGCTTTGGACCGGGGAGCTGTTTTTT
few	TRBD2	TRBV4-2	TRBJ2-1	CASSKGTSGSNEQFF	TGTGCCAGCAGCAAAGGGACTAGCGGGTCTAATGAGCAGTTCTTC
once	.	TRBV2	TRBJ2-5	CAGSLAPRRETQYF	TGTGCCGGTTCCCTAGCGCCCCGGCGGGAGACCCAGTACTTC
.	.	TRBV5-1	TRBJ1-3	CASSGGGSGNTIYF	TGCGCCAGCAGCGGAGGGGGTTCCGGAAACACCATATATTTT
.	.	TRBV28	TRBJ1-6	CASRMDTPSPLHF	TGTGCCAGCCGAATGGACACTCCTTCACCCCTCCACTTT
.	.	TRBV6-5	TRBJ2-7	CATTPTGPGEQYF	TGTGCCACCACACCTACAGGGCCAGGGGAGCAGTACTTC
.	.	TRBV29-1	TRBJ1-1	CSVEGVGGEAFF	TGCAGCGTTGAAGGGGTAGGGGGGGAAGCTTTCTTT